A single sample gave rise to the 28 T cell receptor beta chains below, sequenced in a study of cytomegalovirus exposure and HLA in healthy donors. The PCR had 60 Vbeta and 13 Jbeta primers. Clones were sequenced by immunoSEQ multiplex PCR, and TCRdb holds only the in-frame ones, with some missing. The sample records about 82,000 clones, roughly 72% being singletons. The sequenced sample consisted of PBMCs. Source of these receptors: a woman between 50 and 59 years old in good health and CMV-seropositive.

The chain recombines TRBV5-1 with TRBJ1-3; tentatively, D is TRBD1 (6 bases). Deletions cut 3 bases from V and 4 bases from J, with 14 bases between. The CDR3 loop spans 15 amino acids. Germline V gene sequence: CDR1 SGHRS, CDR2 YFSETQ. CDR3 sequence: CASSSTGALGNTIYF. CDR3 coding DNA: TGCGCCAGCAGCTCGACAGGAGCTCTAGGAAACACCATATATTTT.

The V and J genes are TRBV10-2 and TRBJ2-3; a weak D match, TRBD2 (6 bases). Trimming removed 3 bases from V and 8 bases from J, with 18 bases in between. CDR3 length equals 15 residues. CDR1 and CDR2 from the germline V gene are WSHSY and SAAADI. In DNA form, the CDR3 reads TGCGCCAGCAGTGACTCGGGACTTGGCCCCCCTACGCAGTATTTT. Translated, it gives CASSDSGLGPPTQYF.

A word on this clone: The junction departs from germline at one end; a sequencing error may be responsible. This rearrangement joins TRBV7-9 to TRBJ2-7, with D possibly being TRBD2 (6 bases). Germline V gives CDR1 SEHNR, CDR2 FQNEAQ (reference sequence). This CDR3 has 12 residues. The CDR3 region has the DNA TGTTCCAGCAGCTTGCGGGGCTACGAGCAGTACTTC. Translating gives CSSSLRGYEQYF.

This CDR3 is CAWSGTAANNSPLHF. The CDR3 region has the DNA TGTGCCTGGAGTGGGACAGCAGCGAATAATTCACCCCTCCACTTT. The chain employs TRBV30 and TRBJ1-6; maybe TRBD1 (6 bases). CDR1 and CDR2 from the germline V gene are GTSNPN and SVGIG (reference sequence). V shed 1 base and J shed 5 bases, with 12 bases lying between them. The CDR3 length is 15 residues.

The V call is TRBV6-1, the J call TRBJ1-5; 7 bases fit TRBD1. The germline V gene has CDR1 MNHNS and CDR2 SASEGT. The CDR3 has 15 amino acids. The V and J ends lost 3 bases and 4 bases, in that order; junction bases with no gene match: 6. CDR3 sequence reads: CASSEPGGWNQPQHF. The CDR3 DNA sequence: TGTGCCAGCAGTGAGCCAGGGGGTTGGAATCAGCCCCAGCATTTT.

The chain carries TRBV27 and TRBJ2-1; D unresolved. Germline loops: CDR1 MNHEY, CDR2 SMNVEV (reference sequence). The CDR3 spans 12 residues. V was shortened by 5 bases and J by 4 bases, with 6 bases between the two germline ends. This chain's CDR3 is CASSPRYNEQFF. The CDR3 DNA sequence: TGTGCCAGCAGTCCCCGTTACAATGAGCAGTTCTTC.

Concerning this clone itself: One end of the junction is discordant with germline, which a read error may explain. V and J are TRBV6-5 and TRBJ2-6, with D possibly being TRBD1 (5 bases). This CDR3 comprises 15 residues. The germline gives CDR1 MNHEY, CDR2 SVGAGI. CDR3: CASMGVSSGANVPTF. The CDR3 DNA reads TGTGCCAGCATGGGCGTAAGCTCTGGGGCCAACGTCCCGACTTTC.

This chain uses TRBV5-1 with TRBJ2-1; D gene uncertain. V lost 1 base, J lost 5 bases, and 10 bases lay in between. Germline V gives CDR1 SGHRS, CDR2 YFSETQ. This CDR3 has 14 amino acids. The chain's CDR3 is CASSLMGPDNEQFF. Here the CDR3 DNA reads TGCGCCAGCAGCTTGATGGGCCCAGACAATGAGCAGTTCTTC. Full variable domain (missing parts from reference TRBV5-1 and TRBJ2-1): KAGVTQTPRYLIKTRGQQVTLSCSPISGHRSVSWYQQTPGQGLQFLFEYFSETQRNKGNFPGRFSGRQFSNSRSEMNVSTLELGDSALYLCASSLMGPDNEQFFGPGTRLTVL.

J is TRBJ2-1 and V is TRBV10-3; 13 nucleotides align to TRBD2. The CDR3 has 14 amino acids. Germline CDR1 and CDR2: ENHRY and SYGVKD. Trimming took 10 bases from V and 7 from J; bases not matched to a gene: 7. The CDR3 nucleotides are TGTGCCAGCATCGGACTAGCGGGAGTAAATGAGCAGTTCTTC. Protein: CASIGLAGVNEQFF.

This clone was picked up a small number of times. V and J are TRBV28 and TRBJ1-2; a possible D gene is TRBD1 (5 bases). The germline V and J ends were trimmed by 6 bases and 0 bases, with 8 bases remaining between them. The CDR3 is made up of 13 amino acids. CDR1 MDHEN and CDR2 SYDVKM come from the germline V gene. This CDR3 is CASSLTANYGYTF. CDR3 coding DNA: TGTGCCAGCAGCCTGACAGCTAACTATGGCTACACCTTC.

This clone was found once. The V call is TRBV30, the J call TRBJ2-6, with 8 bases that match TRBD1. The CDR3 is 18 amino acids. The junction had 13 bases not matched to a gene; V was cut back by 5 bases and J by 1 base. Per the germline V gene, CDR1 is GTSNPN and CDR2 is SVGIG (reference sequence). Here the CDR3 DNA reads TGTGCCTGGGGACCGAAACAGGGGGATTCGTCTGGGGCCAACGTCCTGACTTTC. This codes for CAWGPKQGDSSGANVLTF.

The CDR3 DNA reads TGTGCCAGCAGCCCATACGGGACAGGGCGCAACAATGAGCAGTTCTTC. Its protein is CASSPYGTGRNNEQFF. The chain is built from TRBV7-9 and TRBJ2-1; 9 bases fit TRBD1. The trim removed 5 bases at V and 5 bases at J, leaving 10 bases unmatched. The CDR3 is made up of 16 amino acids. Germline V gene sequence: CDR1 SEHNR, CDR2 FQNEAQ (reference sequence).

This clone was found many times. The chain joins TRBV6-5 to TRBJ1-5; D is uncertain. Trimming took 2 bases from V and 7 from J, leaving 9 bases between them. Germline V gives CDR1 MNHEY, CDR2 SVGAGI. The CDR3 runs 13 residues. This CDR3 reads CASSYGGKQPQHF. The CDR3 DNA sequence: TGTGCCAGCAGTTACGGAGGGAAACAGCCCCAGCATTTT.

This sequence joins TRBV28 and TRBJ2-5; 9 nucleotides align to TRBD2. Looked up from germline, CDR1 is MDHEN and CDR2 is SYDVKM. The CDR3 is made up of 14 amino acids. The V segment lost 2 bases and the J segment 4 bases; nucleotides outside the gene matches: 2. The CDR3 DNA reads TGTGCCAGCAGTTTACCTAGCGGGGCAGAGACCCAGTACTTC. This encodes CASSLPSGAETQYF.

The rearrangement links TRBV4-1 to TRBJ2-1, with 11 bases identical to TRBD2. CDR1 is MGHRA, CDR2 YSYEKL, per germline. CDR3 size: 14 residues. The trim removed 8 bases at V and 6 bases at J, leaving 6 bases unmatched. As DNA, the CDR3 is TGCGCCAGCCTTCCTAGCGGGAGGCCCAATGAGCAGTTCTTC. It translates to CASLPSGRPNEQFF.

This rearrangement joins TRBV9 to TRBJ2-5; D perhaps matches TRBD1 (6 bases). Germline CDR1 is SGDLS and CDR2 is YYNGEE. CDR3 length: 16 amino acids. V was shortened by 4 bases and J by 2 bases, with 18 bases between the two germline ends. The CDR3 loop reads CASSSLTGLLQETQYF. The CDR3 DNA sequence: TGTGCCAGCAGCTCCCTAACAGGGCTTCTGCAAGAGACCCAGTACTTC.

This clone came up a few times. The CDR3 DNA is TGTGCCAGTAAGGCGAGCGGGAAAAATGAGCAGTTCTTC. Protein product: CASKASGKNEQFF. This chain joins TRBV19 and TRBJ2-1; 7 nucleotides match TRBD2. The V segment lost 7 bases and the J segment 7 bases; nucleotides outside the gene matches: 7. Per germline, CDR1 LNHDA and CDR2 SQIVND (reference sequence). There are 13 residues in the CDR3.

The rearrangement joins TRBV9 to TRBJ2-2, with D unclear. Trimming pared 3 bases from V and 7 bases from J, leaving 7 bases between. The CDR3 sequence is 12 residues long. Germline CDR1 is SGDLS and CDR2 is YYNGEE. The CDR3 loop is CASSAGDGELFF. The CDR3 DNA follows: TGTGCCAGCAGCGCCGGTGACGGGGAGCTGTTTTTT.

The V gene is TRBV28, the J gene TRBJ2-2; TRBD1 matches 7 bases. The CDR3 totals 14 residues. Losses at the gene ends were 5 bases for V and 4 bases for J; bases not matched to a gene: 4. Looked up from germline, CDR1 is MDHEN and CDR2 is SYDVKM. The CDR3 coding sequence is TGTGCCAGCAGTCGACAGGGCGGCACCGGGGAGCTGTTTTTT. It codes for CASSRQGGTGELFF.

This clone was picked up a small number of times. This sequence joins TRBV15 and TRBJ2-3; 7 bases map to TRBD2. J was trimmed by 0 bases and V by 0 bases; bases with no gene match: 9. The CDR3 runs 18 residues. Looked up from germline, CDR1 is LNHNV and CDR2 is YYDKDF (reference sequence). CDR3 region: CATSRDRSGAISTDTQYF. CDR3 DNA sequence: TGTGCCACCAGCAGAGACAGGAGCGGGGCGATTAGCACAGATACGCAGTATTTT.

The rearrangement joins TRBV6-5 to TRBJ1-4, with a weak D call TRBD1 (5 bases). Trimming pared 6 bases from V and 7 bases from J, leaving 15 bases between. CDR1 is MNHEY and CDR2 is SVGAGI in the germline V gene. This CDR3 is 14 amino acids long. CDR3 nucleotide sequence: TGTGCCAGCAGCCCTGACGTCGGGGGTGAAAAACTGTTTTTT. Translating gives CASSPDVGGEKLFF.

The rearrangement uses TRBV27 and TRBJ2-1; 7 bases are shared with TRBD1. Germline loops: CDR1 MNHEY, CDR2 SMNVEV (reference sequence). The CDR3 is 15 amino acids. Trimming removed 5 bases from V and 4 bases from J; junction bases left unmatched: 8. The CDR3 sequence: CASSPRQGIYNEQFF. The CDR3, as DNA: TGTGCCAGCAGTCCCCGACAGGGTATTTACAATGAGCAGTTCTTC.

This clone was recorded a few times. J is TRBJ1-1 and V is TRBV12-5, with TRBD1 identical over 9 bases. Trimming at V came to 2 bases and at J to 2 bases, leaving 6 bases not matched to a gene. Germline CDR1 LGHNT, CDR2 FRNRAP. The CDR3 consists of 16 residues. The CDR3 nucleotides read TGTGCTAGTGGTTTGACGACAGGGGGGCCTAACACTGAAGCTTTCTTT. The encoded protein is CASGLTTGGPNTEAFF. The full variable domain, with the rest looked up from reference TRBV12-5 and TRBJ1-1, is DARVTQTPRHKVTEMGQEVTMRCQPILGHNTVFWYRQTMMQGLELLAYFRNRAPLDDSGMPKDRFSAEMPDATLATLKIQPSEPRDSAVYFCASGLTTGGPNTEAFFGQGTRLTVV.

The genes are TRBV11-3 and TRBJ1-1; 8 bases are shared with TRBD1. Germline assignment: CDR1 SGHNT and CDR2 YENEEA. This CDR3 has 15 amino acids. Trimming at V came to 5 bases and at J to 4 bases, leaving 9 bases not matched to a gene. Here the CDR3 DNA reads TGTGCCAGCAGCGAGACAGGGGCCCCCGGCACTGAAGCTTTCTTT. Translating it yields CASSETGAPGTEAFF.

The chain employs TRBV11-3 and TRBJ1-1, with a possible D match to TRBD1 (5 bases). The CDR3 extends over 16 amino acids. Per germline, CDR1 SGHNT and CDR2 YENEEA. V lost 1 base and J 5 bases, leaving 17 bases between the germline ends. The CDR3 protein is CASSLGHPGGETEAFF. CDR3 coding DNA: TGTGCCAGCAGCTTAGGCCACCCCGGGGGAGAAACTGAAGCTTTCTTT.

This chain links TRBV5-1 with TRBJ2-1; 12 bases map to TRBD2. From germline, CDR1 is SGHRS and CDR2 YFSETQ. V was clipped by 1 base and J by 5 bases; unmatched bases: 7. CDR3 length: 17 residues. CDR3: CASSLRLAGAAHNEQFF. CDR3 DNA: TGCGCCAGCAGCTTGAGACTAGCGGGAGCAGCCCACAATGAGCAGTTCTTC.

The chain has TRBV27 and TRBJ2-7; the match to TRBD1 covers 7 bases. This CDR3 has 15 amino acids. CDR1 MNHEY and CDR2 SMNVEV come from the germline V gene (reference sequence). After removal of 4 bases from V and 0 bases from J, the junction contained 6 bases not matched to a gene. In nucleotides, the CDR3 is TGTGCCAGCAGTTCGGGACAGCCGAGCTCCTACGAGCAGTACTTC. Protein: CASSSGQPSSYEQYF.

The chain uses TRBV29-1 and TRBJ2-7, with 12 bases fitting TRBD2. Germline assignment: CDR1 SQVTM and CDR2 ANQGSEA. Trimming removed 1 base from V and 2 bases from J; junction bases left unmatched: 6. The CDR3 spans 16 residues. The CDR3 loop is CSVEGLAGGITYEQYF. The CDR3 region has the DNA TGCAGCGTTGAAGGGCTAGCGGGAGGGATAACCTACGAGCAGTACTTC.